This TCR beta chain was captured by sequencing in a study of radiation and T cells in renal cell carcinoma. Comments on this clone: Its matching antigen is unknown.

General study results and limits: Top tumor clonotypes rose in blood 2 weeks post-radiation, then contracted. Pretreatment tumor biopsies were lacking, so baseline clonotypes are unknown.

The time point is: blood 2 weeks post-SBRT. Documented treatment: 15 Gy SBRT to primary tumor, nephrectomy 4 weeks later. Serial blood draws occurred at baseline and 2 and 4 weeks post-SBRT. The tumor was a clear cell renal cell carcinoma. Clones were sequenced by immunoSEQ multiplex PCR, and TCRdb holds only the in-frame ones, with some missing. Among roughly 150,000 clones listed, 87% were seen once. Sequencing was performed on blood, taken from a patient whose treatment included radiotherapy and nephrectomy. The origin of this receptor is a woman aged 45-60 years with renal cell carcinoma.

The CDR3 spells CASSIVRGAITRDTQYF. The CDR3 DNA reads as TGTGCCAGTAGTATAGTTCGAGGGGCCATCACCAGGGATACGCAGTATTTT. This chain links TRBV19 with TRBJ2-3; D possibly matches TRBD1 or TRBD2 (5 bases each). Per germline, CDR1 LNHDA and CDR2 SQIVND (reference sequence). This CDR3 spans 17 amino acids. V was pared by 1 base and J by 6 bases, with 20 bases between. The variable domain in full, completed from reference TRBV19 and TRBJ2-3, reads DGGITQSPKYLFRKEGQNVTLSCEQNLNHDAMYWYRQDPGQGLRLIYYSQIVNDFQKGDIAEGYSVSREKKESFPLTVTSAQKNPTAFYLCASSIVRGAITRDTQYFGPGTRLTVL.